Below, 12 T cell receptor beta chains from the same sample are listed, as sequenced in a study of prognosis after radiotherapy for stage I lung cancer. Two-round multiplex PCR amplified TCR beta CDR3 from genomic DNA. Every TRBV and TRBJ gene had its own specific primer in first-round PCR. Each CDR3 protein is one row after TCRdb ran MiXCR on the multiplex PCR reads. The table lists around 15,000 distinct CDR3 sequences, roughly 49% of them singletons. This material consisted of PBMCs, taken before or after stereotactic body radiation therapy (not recorded which). The receptor source for this set is a donor over 45 with non-small cell lung cancer.

Comments on this clonotype: With a far larger clone one base away, a read error is the likely cause. V gene TRBV7-3 combines with J gene TRBJ2-5, with 8 bases matching TRBD2. The J call may be incorrect, as the DNA end agrees better with TRBJ2-1. CDR3 length: 15 amino acids. The V gene's germline CDR1 is SGHTA and CDR2 FQGTGA. Here the CDR3 reads CASSLRVSGVDEQFF. The CDR3 region has the DNA TGTGCCAGCAGCTTAAGGGTTAGCGGGGTTGATGAGCAGTTCTTC.

The sample holds many counts of this clonotype. The rearrangement links TRBV9 to TRBJ1-1; D unclear. V was trimmed by 4 bases and J by 3 bases, leaving 10 bases between them. Germline V gene lookup returns CDR1 SGDLS and CDR2 YYNGEE. This CDR3 contains 13 residues. The CDR3 region has the DNA TGTGCCAGCAGCCGAGCCCCGGACACTGAAGCTTTCTTT. Translated, it gives CASSRAPDTEAFF.

V is TRBV6-2 or TRBV6-3 and J is TRBJ1-2, with 8 positions matching TRBD1. Germline V lookup: CDR1 MNHEY, CDR2 SVGEGT. The V and J ends lost 7 bases and 4 bases, in that order; junction bases with no gene match: 11. The CDR3 sequence is 15 residues long. As DNA, the CDR3 is TGTGCCAGCATTGAGGGGACAGGTGGCTTCTATGGCTACACCTTC. Translated, it gives CASIEGTGGFYGYTF.

This clonotype has ten or more counts. The genes are TRBV2 and TRBJ2-7; D possibly corresponds to TRBD2 (6 bases). CDR1 and CDR2 (germline): SNHLY, FYNNEI. Trimming took off 5 bases at V and 4 bases at J, with 18 bases between the two ends. This CDR3 has 15 residues. CDR3 in DNA: TGTGCCAGCAGTCTAGGAGGGCTGCGGGTGTACGAGCAGTACTTC. The encoded protein is CASSLGGLRVYEQYF.

The chain combines TRBV19 with TRBJ2-1; D is unresolved. The germline V gene encodes CDR1 LNHDA and CDR2 SQIVND (reference sequence). This CDR3 is built from 15 residues. The V and J ends lost 3 bases and 4 bases respectively, with 13 bases between them. CDR3 amino acids: CASSIQFISYNEQFF. The CDR3 DNA is TGTGCCAGTAGTATCCAGTTTATTTCTTACAATGAGCAGTTCTTC.

The rearrangement uses TRBV9 and TRBJ2-2, with D perhaps matching TRBD1 (6 bases). The CDR3 loop spans 16 amino acids. Deletions cut 4 bases from V and 2 bases from J, with 15 bases between. CDR1 and CDR2 (germline): SGDLS, YYNGEE. Here the CDR3 DNA reads TGTGCCAGCAGCATCTCCGGGACACTCAACACCGGGGAGCTGTTTTTT. Amino acid sequence: CASSISGTLNTGELFF.

This clonotype is labeled as medium-sized. This chain connects TRBV28 to TRBJ2-2; unclear D gene. This CDR3 region has 12 residues. V lost 7 bases to trimming and J lost 9 bases, with 12 bases between them. From germline, CDR1 is MDHEN and CDR2 SYDVKM. Here the CDR3 reads CASNDGPRELFF. CDR3 nucleotide sequence: TGTGCCAGCAACGACGGGCCCAGGGAGCTGTTTTTT.

By share, this clonotype counts as medium-sized. The V and J genes are TRBV19 and TRBJ2-3; 7 bases agree with TRBD1. CDR3 size: 13 residues. The V gene's germline CDR1 is LNHDA and CDR2 SQIVND (reference sequence). Unmatched junction bases numbered 2, after V lost 1 base and J lost 7 bases. The CDR3 protein is CASSIVQGNTQYF. The CDR3 DNA reads TGTGCCAGTAGTATAGTACAGGGGAATACGCAGTATTTT.

About this clonotype itself: The junction departs from germline at one end; a sequencing error may be responsible. V is TRBV27 and J is TRBJ1-6; a possible D gene is TRBD1 (5 bases). Germline CDR1 reads MNHEY; CDR2 reads SMNVEV (reference sequence). The CDR3 sequence is 17 residues long. The CDR3 reads CASSSIRAGGRNSTLRF. The CDR3 DNA sequence: TGTGCCAGCAGTTCCATTCGTGCCGGGGGTCGGAATTCAACCCTCCGCTTT.

The CDR3 protein is CASKRVASLETQYF. The CDR3 DNA reads TGTGCCAGCAAGCGGGTAGCGTCTCTAGAGACCCAGTACTTC. This chain links TRBV2 with TRBJ2-3; D perhaps matches TRBD2 (6 bases). The tail of the sequence fits TRBJ2-5 better, so the J call may be wrong. This CDR3 has 14 residues. Looked up from germline, CDR1 is SNHLY and CDR2 is FYNNEI.

Of note for this clonotype: Germline and junction disagree at one end, which may indicate a read error. V gene TRBV12-3 or TRBV12-4 combines with J gene TRBJ2-7; 7 positions match TRBD2. This CDR3 region has 15 residues. The DNA of the CDR3 is TGTACCAGCAACTCCGGGGGGAGTCCCACCTACGAGCAGTACTTC. This codes for CTSNSGGSPTYEQYF.

The V and J genes are TRBV5-1 and TRBJ2-2; 9 positions agree with TRBD1. The CDR3 sequence is 15 residues long. CDR1 is SGHRS, CDR2 YFSETQ, per germline. V trimming: 2 bases; J trimming: 3 bases; junction bases outside the gene matches: 2. CDR3 DNA sequence: TGCGCCAGCAGCTTCCGGGACAGGGACACCGGGGAGCTGTTTTTT. Protein product: CASSFRDRDTGELFF.